This paragraph covers one T cell receptor beta chain sequence. The same CDR3 can be traced to other DNA sequences in this sample. Germline CDR1 reads MNHEY; CDR2 reads SMNVEV (reference sequence). Trimming at V came to 5 bases and at J to 1 base, leaving 7 bases not matched to a gene. The CDR3 length is 15 residues. The data derive from a study of blood T cell repertoires in COVID-19. Original analysis: Amplifying reference gene primers gave estimates of nucleated cell counts. TCRdb keeps only in-frame clones here, not all; method: immunoSEQ multiplex PCR. V and J calls and clone size follow that table, whereas D and trimming were derived from the DNA. Here the sample spans around 160,000 clones, over 75% being singletons.

Specimen: PBMCs or T cells enriched from blood (not recorded which). The gene calls are TRBV27 and TRBJ1-1; 7 bases are shared with TRBD1. This TCR was sampled from a woman in her twenties or thirties with acute COVID-19. CDR3 nucleotide sequence: TGTGCCAGCAGTCTAGGGACAGTCAGGAACACTGAAGCTTTCTTT. It is translated as CASSLGTVRNTEAFF.